Presented here are 22 T cell receptor beta chains from one specimen sequenced in a study of blood T cell repertoires in COVID-19. Sequencing was performed with immunoSEQ multiplex PCR; in TCRdb, only in-frame clones are kept and a portion is missing. In the table there are around 250,000 clones, around 86% of which are singletons. Source material: peripheral blood. These receptor sequences come from a woman between 65 and 79 years old with active or convalescent COVID-19.

This clone has only a few counts. The chain recombines TRBV18 with TRBJ1-5; TRBD1 matches 7 bases. The V segment lost 5 bases and the J segment 5 bases; nucleotides outside the gene matches: 9. CDR3 length: 15 residues. Germline CDR1 and CDR2: KGHSH and LQKENI. The CDR3 here is CASSAGQSNHQPQHF. The DNA for the CDR3 is TGTGCCAGCTCAGCGGGACAGAGCAATCATCAGCCCCAGCATTTT.

The rearrangement joins TRBV20-1 to TRBJ2-5; TRBD1 might be the D (6 bases). This CDR3 is 11 amino acids long. Germline V gene data show CDR1 as DFQATT and CDR2 as SNEGSKA (reference sequence). Trimming took 3 bases from V and 7 from J, leaving 9 bases between them. CDR3 amino acids: CSARVGGTQYF. DNA for the CDR3: TGCAGTGCTAGGGTAGGGGGGACCCAGTACTTC.

The chain uses TRBV6-2 or TRBV6-3 and TRBJ2-7; 7 bases line up with TRBD1. Trimming removed 6 bases from V and 4 bases from J; junction bases left unmatched: 21. The germline CDR1 and CDR2 sequences are MNHEY and SVGEGT. This CDR3 contains 18 residues. CDR3 DNA sequence: TGTGCCAGCAGCACTAGGCCCTCAGGGGGACAACATTTATACGAGCAGTACTTC. Protein sequence: CASSTRPSGGQHLYEQYF.

V and J are TRBV6-1 and TRBJ1-1; no reliable D call. Germline V gene lookup returns CDR1 MNHNS and CDR2 SASEGT. V lost 2 bases, J lost 5 bases, and 6 bases lay in between. The CDR3 consists of 12 residues. For the CDR3, the DNA is TGTGCCAGCAGTGAATTCCGTACTGAAGCTTTCTTT. Translating it yields CASSEFRTEAFF.

The chain carries TRBV19 and TRBJ1-1; TRBD1 agrees at 8 bases. Unmatched junction bases numbered 9, after V lost 3 bases and J lost 6 bases. Looked up from germline, CDR1 is LNHDA and CDR2 is SQIVND (reference sequence). This CDR3 has 15 residues. CDR3 nucleotides: TGTGCCAGTAGTATTAGGACAGGGCGTAAGCCTGAAGCTTTCTTT. As protein: CASSIRTGRKPEAFF. Filled out from reference TRBV19 and TRBJ1-1, the complete variable domain reads DGGITQSPKYLFRKEGQNVTLSCEQNLNHDAMYWYRQDPGQGLRLIYYSQIVNDFQKGDIAEGYSVSREKKESFPLTVTSAQKNPTAFYLCASSIRTGRKPEAFFGQGTRLTVV.

This clone was seen more than once but under ten times. This chain connects TRBV6-5 to TRBJ1-4; 7 bases line up with TRBD1. Germline V gene data show CDR1 as MNHEY and CDR2 as SVGAGI. This CDR3 region has 15 residues. V lost 2 bases to trimming and J lost 4 bases; unmatched junction nucleotides: 4. The CDR3 spells CASSYQGVGNEKLFF. The DNA for the CDR3 is TGTGCCAGCAGTTACCAGGGGGTGGGTAATGAAAAACTGTTTTTT.

This rearrangement joins TRBV6-5 to TRBJ1-5; 9 nucleotides line up with TRBD1. Germline assignment: CDR1 MNHEY and CDR2 SVGAGI. This CDR3 region has 15 residues. The V gene end was trimmed by 7 bases and the J gene end by 7 bases; junction bases not matched to a gene: 11. The CDR3 region has the DNA TGTGCCAGCACCCCAGCAGGACAGGGGACGCAGCCCCAGCATTTT. Translating gives CASTPAGQGTQPQHF.

This sequence joins TRBV10-3 and TRBJ2-2, with 8 bases fitting TRBD1. With 0 bases clipped from V and 4 bases from J, the junction kept 1 base outside the gene matches. The length of the CDR3 is 15 residues. From germline, CDR1 is ENHRY and CDR2 SYGVKD. The chain's CDR3 is CAISESDRVTGELFF. The DNA of the CDR3 is TGTGCCATCAGTGAGTCGGACAGGGTCACCGGGGAGCTGTTTTTT.

The chain joins TRBV9 to TRBJ2-6; 11 bases line up with TRBD2. CDR1 SGDLS and CDR2 YYNGEE come from the germline V gene. J was trimmed by 2 bases and V by 0 bases; bases with no gene match: 7. The CDR3 is made up of 19 amino acids. CDR3 in DNA: TGTGCCAGCAGCGTAGGGGGGGGACTAGCGGCCCCTGGGGCCAACGTCCTGACTTTC. It encodes CASSVGGGLAAPGANVLTF. Full variable domain (rest looked up from reference TRBV9 and TRBJ2-6): DSGVTQTPKHLITATGQRVTLRCSPRSGDLSVYWYQQSLDQGLQFLIQYYNGEERAKGNILERFSAQQFPDLHSELNLSSLELGDSALYFCASSVGGGLAAPGANVLTFGAGSRLTVL.

In its sample, this clone was seen once. CDR3 DNA: TGTGCCAGTAGTAGTAGGGCGGGGGGCCGCACTAGCACAGATACGCAGTATTTT. Its protein product is CASSSRAGGRTSTDTQYF. V and J are TRBV19 and TRBJ2-3; 8 nucleotides align to TRBD2. Germline CDR1 reads LNHDA; CDR2 reads SQIVND (reference sequence). The CDR3 is 18 amino acids. With 4 bases clipped from V and 0 bases from J, the junction kept 12 bases outside the gene matches. Full variable domain (rest looked up from reference TRBV19 and TRBJ2-3): DGGITQSPKYLFRKEGQNVTLSCEQNLNHDAMYWYRQDPGQGLRLIYYSQIVNDFQKGDIAEGYSVSREKKESFPLTVTSAQKNPTAFYLCASSSRAGGRTSTDTQYFGPGTRLTVL.

The sample holds one count of this clone. The gene calls are TRBV12-5 and TRBJ1-6; TRBD1 matches at 8 bases. J lost 10 bases, V lost 7 bases, and 9 bases had no gene match. CDR1 and CDR2 from the germline V gene are LGHNT and FRNRAP. The CDR3 runs 14 residues. The CDR3 DNA reads as TGTGCTAGTGCCCTCCAGGGGGCTGGGTCACCCCTCCACTTT. Its protein is CASALQGAGSPLHF.

This chain joins TRBV11-2 and TRBJ1-2, with 7 bases that match TRBD1. Per the germline V gene, CDR1 is SGHAT and CDR2 is FQNNGV. The CDR3 extends over 17 amino acids. The ends lost 5 bases at V and 4 bases at J; junction bases unmatched: 16. The CDR3 bases are TGTGCCAGCAGCCCGACGACAGGGTTCCCGGAGAGCTATGGCTACACCTTC. It translates to CASSPTTGFPESYGYTF.

The sample holds one count of this clone. V usage is TRBV6-6 and J usage is TRBJ1-6; D unresolved. The CDR3 sequence is 15 residues long. CDR1 is MNHNY and CDR2 is SVGAGI in the germline V gene (reference sequence). V was clipped by 8 bases and J by 5 bases, with 16 bases between them. The CDR3 sequence: CASGRLRSNNSPLHF. The CDR3 region has the DNA TGTGCCAGCGGTAGACTTCGATCGAATAATTCACCCCTCCACTTT.

The chain is built from TRBV3-1 (or the pseudogene TRBV3-2) and TRBJ1-2; D is unresolved. CDR1 and CDR2 from the germline V gene are LGHDT and YNNKEL (reference sequence). The CDR3 is made up of 15 amino acids. V lost 4 bases to trimming and J lost 2 bases, with 14 bases between them. The CDR3: CASSPSPGKNYGYTF. The CDR3, as DNA: TGTGCCAGCAGCCCCTCTCCGGGTAAGAACTATGGCTACACCTTC.

This clone came up many times. V gene TRBV27 combines with J gene TRBJ1-3; D is undetermined. V lost 0 bases, J lost 3 bases, and 12 bases lay in between. Germline values: CDR1 MNHEY, CDR2 SMNVEV (reference sequence). The length of the CDR3 is 16 residues. CDR3 in amino acids: CASSLSAGFGGNTIYF. The CDR3 nucleotides read TGTGCCAGCAGTTTATCAGCCGGGTTCGGTGGAAACACCATATATTTT.

This clone was observed a single time. The rearrangement joins TRBV19 to TRBJ1-2, with 7 positions matching TRBD1. From germline, CDR1 is LNHDA and CDR2 SQIVND (reference sequence). Trimming took 3 bases from V and 4 from J; bases not matched to a gene: 5. This CDR3 comprises 14 residues. In nucleotides, the CDR3 is TGTGCCAGTAGTATCCCTACAGGGGTCTATGGCTACACCTTC. This sequence encodes CASSIPTGVYGYTF.

CDR3 coding DNA: TGTGCCAGCTCCCGCGAAGAGACCCAGTACTTC. This gives the protein CASSREETQYF. The rearrangement joins TRBV18 to TRBJ2-5; no clear D gene. V was trimmed by 6 bases and J by 3 bases, leaving 5 bases between them. Germline V gene lookup returns CDR1 KGHSH and CDR2 LQKENI. CDR3 length: 11 residues. Filled out from reference TRBV18 and TRBJ2-5, the complete variable domain reads NAGVMQNPRHLVRRRGQEARLRCSPMKGHSHVYWYRQLPEEGLKFMVYLQKENIIDESGMPKERFSAEFPKEGPSILRIQQVVRGDSAAYFCASSREETQYFGPGTRLLVL.

The chain joins TRBV12-3 or TRBV12-4 to TRBJ2-5; 7 nucleotides line up with TRBD2. The CDR3 runs to 10 residues. The CDR3 bases are TGTGGGGAGGGGCGGGAGACCCAGTACTTC. Protein: CGEGRETQYF.

Regarding this clone: The same CDR3 is also encoded by other DNA sequences in this sample. J is TRBJ1-1 and V is TRBV5-1, with D possibly matching TRBD1 (5 bases). CDR1 is SGHRS and CDR2 is YFSETQ in the germline V gene. CDR3 length: 12 residues. V was trimmed by 1 base and J by 5 bases, leaving 6 bases between them. Written as DNA, the CDR3 is TGCGCCAGCAGCTTGCAGGGTACTGAAGCTTTCTTT. Amino acid sequence: CASSLQGTEAFF.

The sample holds one count of this clone. This sequence joins TRBV11-2 and TRBJ1-2; 9 bases match TRBD1. The trim removed 4 bases at V and 5 bases at J, leaving 11 bases unmatched. The CDR3 spans 16 residues. Germline CDR1 and CDR2: SGHAT and FQNNGV. In nucleotides, the CDR3 is TGTGCCAGCAGCTCAGAACCGGACAGGGGATGGTATGGCTACACCTTC. Its translation is CASSSEPDRGWYGYTF.

In DNA form, the CDR3 reads TGTGCCAGCTCAAACAGGGGCGACTATGGCTACACCTTC. Its translation is CASSNRGDYGYTF. The gene calls are TRBV18 and TRBJ1-2; 7 positions match TRBD1. This CDR3 has 13 amino acids. In germline, CDR1 is KGHSH, CDR2 LQKENI. Trimming cost V 5 bases and J 3 bases; bases outside gene matches: 3.

The chain couples TRBV2 to TRBJ2-1, with 15 bases lining up with TRBD2. Trimming at V came to 3 bases and at J to 12 bases, leaving 6 bases not matched to a gene. The CDR3 consists of 15 residues. Germline V gene lookup returns CDR1 SNHLY and CDR2 FYNNEI. The CDR3 here is CASSDGLAGGWTQFF. Written as DNA, the CDR3 is TGTGCCAGCAGTGACGGACTAGCGGGGGGGTGGACGCAGTTCTTC.